Below, 4 T cell receptor beta chains from the same sample are listed, as sequenced in a study of radiotherapy plus CTLA-4 blockade in lung cancer. Data came from immunoSEQ multiplex PCR; TCRdb stores just in-frame clones and leaves some out. The sample has 45,000 to 55,000 clones, roughly 90% seen once. The sample in question was peripheral blood, obtained from a patient treated with radiotherapy plus ipilimumab. The receptors shown here come from a human donor with non-small cell lung cancer that progressed on radiotherapy plus ipilimumab. Some clones in this sample may be carry-over from other donors' samples.

The chain carries TRBV27 and TRBJ1-5; 7 bases map to TRBD1. The V gene's germline CDR1 is MNHEY and CDR2 SMNVEV (reference sequence). The trim removed 8 bases at V and 4 bases at J, leaving 11 bases unmatched. This CDR3 contains 15 residues. This CDR3 reads CASGLLGQLNQPQHF. The CDR3 DNA reads TGTGCCAGCGGGCTACTGGGACAGCTTAATCAGCCCCAGCATTTT.

This clone was counted once. The chain links TRBV12-5 to TRBJ2-7, with D maybe TRBD1 (6 bases). Germline-derived CDR1 and CDR2 are LGHNT and FRNRAP. This CDR3 contains 18 residues. V was cut by 4 bases and J by 0 bases, with 22 bases left in between. CDR3 loop: CASGSSIPTQGLSYEQYF. The CDR3 nucleotides read TGTGCTAGTGGTTCCTCGATACCGACACAGGGCCTCTCCTACGAGCAGTACTTC.

This clone appeared a single time. The CDR3 is CASSARDSGNTIYF. The DNA of the CDR3 is TGTGCCAGCAGCGCGAGAGACTCTGGAAACACCATATATTTT. The rearrangement links TRBV5-4 to TRBJ1-3; no definite D call. The germline V and J ends were trimmed by 4 bases and 0 bases, with 8 bases remaining between them. There are 14 residues in the CDR3. Germline CDR1 reads SGHNT; CDR2 reads YYREEE (reference sequence).

The chain couples TRBV5-1 to TRBJ2-7, with 9 bases identical to TRBD2. Germline CDR1 SGHRS, CDR2 YFSETQ. V lost 6 bases and J lost 3; bases outside the gene matches: 13. The CDR3 sequence is 16 residues long. CDR3 amino acids: CASKERAGGSIYEQYF. The CDR3 coding sequence is TGCGCCAGCAAGGAACGAGCGGGAGGTTCTATCTACGAGCAGTACTTC. The whole variable domain, remainder taken from reference TRBV5-1 and TRBJ2-7, is KAGVTQTPRYLIKTRGQQVTLSCSPISGHRSVSWYQQTPGQGLQFLFEYFSETQRNKGNFPGRFSGRQFSNSRSEMNVSTLELGDSALYLCASKERAGGSIYEQYFGPGTRLTVT.